A selection of T cell receptor beta chains follows, all from one sample in a study of T-cell reconstitution after alpha-beta-depleted transplantation in children. Each CDR3 protein gets one entry after TCRdb re-called the PCR reads with MiXCR. This sample has some 830,000 distinct CDR3 sequences, with about 16% found just once. The sequencing here drew on PBMCs, mostly from graft donor cells, taken 360 days after TCRalphabeta/CD19-depleted stem cell transplant. These receptors were obtained from a male patient younger than 18 who had a stem cell transplant for acute lymphoblastic leukemia, so the T cells may come from the graft donor. Both conserved end residues are part of each CDR3. A D gene is named only where the DNA matches it firmly. Clone size is shown for a subset of rows, as once, few, many or a class of expanded clone.

TRBJ2-1 | 14 | TRBV4-1 | . | . | TGCGCCAGCAGCCATAGGGCAGGAAACAATGAGCAGTTCTTC | CASSHRAGNNEQFF
TRBJ2-2 | 13 | TRBV30 | . | few | TGTGCCTGGAGTGTAACCGGGACCACTAGGCTGTTTTTT | CAWSVTGTTRLFF
TRBJ1-4 | 17 | TRBV27 | . | . | TGTGCCAGCAGTCCCTACGGGGACTTAATAACTAATGAAAAACTGTTTTTT | CASSPYGDLITNEKLFF
TRBJ2-5 | 18 | TRBV13 | TRBD2 | few | TGTGCCTGCAGCGAGGGACAGAGGACTAGCGGTTTCCAAGAGACCCAGTACTTC | CACSEGQRTSGFQETQYF
TRBJ2-1 | 15 | TRBV12-3/TRBV12-4 | TRBD2 | . | TGTGCCAGCAGTTTTGGGCTAGCGGGAACGGGTGAGCAGTTCTTC | CASSFGLAGTGEQFF
TRBJ2-7 | 15 | TRBV20-1 | . | . | TGCAGTGCTAGAGATGGTACAGGCGTTTGGGGCGAGCAGTACTTC | CSARDGTGVWGEQYF
TRBJ2-1 | 12 | TRBV10-3 | . | few | TGTGCCATCTCCCGGGGCTACAATGAGCAGTTCTTC | CAISRGYNEQFF
TRBJ1-1 | 13 | TRBV20-1 | . | few | TGCAGTGCCAAAGGACAGCCATACACTGAAGCTTTCTTT | CSAKGQPYTEAFF
TRBJ2-1 | 16 | TRBV7-6 | . | . | TGTGCCAGCAGCTTAGCGTCTATGGGGCTGGCGGGTGAGCAGTTCTTC | CASSLASMGLAGEQFF
TRBJ2-7 | 13 | TRBV14 | . | few | TGTGCCAGCAGCCGTAATGGGCACGAGAGGCAGTACTTC | CASSRNGHERQYF
TRBJ2-5 | 15 | TRBV5-1 | . | . | TGCGCCAGCATCCTTATCCCAGAGGGACAAGAGACCCAGTACTTC | CASILIPEGQETQYF
TRBJ2-7 | 15 | TRBV5-1 | TRBD2 | few | TGCGCCAGCAGAACCCTAGCGGGAGGGCGTTACGAGCAGTACTTC | CASRTLAGGRYEQYF
TRBJ2-7 | 15 | TRBV12-3/TRBV12-4 | TRBD1 | . | TGTGCCAGCAGCGAGACAGGGGTAGGGACCTACGAGCAGTACTTC | CASSETGVGTYEQYF
TRBJ2-7 | 18 | TRBV21-1 | . | few | TGTGCCAGCAGCAATCGGGGTCTCCTATATGACGTATCCTACGAGCAGTACTTC | CASSNRGLLYDVSYEQYF
TRBJ2-5 | 13 | TRBV2 | . | . | TGTGCCAGCAGTGATGTTGGGCGGGGGACCCAGTACTTC | CASSDVGRGTQYF
TRBJ2-7 | 15 | TRBV12-3/TRBV12-4 | . | many | TGTGCCAGCAGTTTTGGGGGGTCGAGCTCCTACGAGCAGTACTTC | CASSFGGSSSYEQYF
TRBJ2-5 | 11 | TRBV6-5 | . | few | TGTGCCAGCAGTTATAGGAGGACCCAGTACTTC | CASSYRRTQYF
TRBJ2-7 | 18 | TRBV11-1 | TRBD1 | . | TGTGCCAGCAGCTTTACCTTAAAGGGAGTTGGGACAGGTTACGAGCAGTACTTC | CASSFTLKGVGTGYEQYF
TRBJ2-2 | 14 | TRBV7-9 | . | few | TGTGCCAGCAGCTTCTGGCGTCCCACCGGGGAGCTGTTTTTT | CASSFWRPTGELFF
TRBJ2-1 | 15 | TRBV5-1 | TRBD2 | few | TGCGCCAGTCATGGATTGGGACTAGCGTGGAATGAGCAGTTCTTC | CASHGLGLAWNEQFF
TRBJ2-5 | 14 | TRBV6-1 | . | few | TGTGCCAGCAGTCGACAGACAGGCCAAGAGACCCAGTACTTC | CASSRQTGQETQYF
TRBJ1-1 | 15 | TRBV20-1 | TRBD1 | many | TGCAGTGCTAGGGGGTTTGTCAGGGGGGACACTGAAGCTTTCTTT | CSARGFVRGDTEAFF
TRBJ1-1 | 13 | TRBV5-1 | . | . | TGCGCCAGCAGCCCATACCACTCCGGTGAAGCTTTCTTT | CASSPYHSGEAFF
TRBJ2-7 | 15 | TRBV2 | . | . | TGTGCCAGCGCCCGACCCCGGGACGCCTGGGGCGAGCAGTACTTC | CASARPRDAWGEQYF
TRBJ2-3 | 13 | TRBV4-2 | . | few | TGTGCCAGCAGCCAAGATTTTGCCGATACGCAGTATTTT | CASSQDFADTQYF
TRBJ2-3 | 14 | TRBV20-1 | . | many | TGCAGTGCTAGTATACAGTCCTTCACAGATACGCAGTATTTT | CSASIQSFTDTQYF
TRBJ1-2 | 12 | TRBV11-2 | . | . | TGTGCCAGCAGCTCAAGAGGTGGTGGCTACACCTTC | CASSSRGGGYTF
TRBJ2-7 | 15 | TRBV28 | TRBD2 | few | TGTGCCAGCAGCTCCCGAACTAGCGGGAGATACGAGCAGTACTTC | CASSSRTSGRYEQYF